This T cell receptor (beta chain) was obtained from a study of T cell repertoires in cytomegalovirus infection. For the study at large: Shared public TCR beta signatures pointed to both CMV infection and a matching HLA type. General study points: The ex vivo response was dominated by HLA-C-restricted CMV-specific TCR beta clonotypes.

Germline V gene sequence: CDR1 SGHTA, CDR2 FQGTGA. The CDR3 has 15 amino acids. V was clipped by 4 bases and J by 6 bases, with 18 bases between them. TCRdb fed the reads into MiXCR, producing one record per CDR3 protein. In the table there are around 440,000 distinct CDR3 sequences, about 11% of which are singletons. At least ten counts were recorded for this clonotype. Its antigen is not identified. The sample was PBMCs. The chain combines TRBV7-3 with TRBJ1-1; weak D call: TRBD1 (5 bases). This receptor was obtained from a human donor in good health (CMV status not recorded). Some clones in this sample may be carry-over from other donors' samples. This CDR3 is CASSSAGPGDAEAFF. For the CDR3, the DNA is TGTGCCAGCAGCTCTGCTGGACCCGGGGACGCTGAAGCTTTCTTT.